The 26 T cell receptor beta chains listed next were all sequenced from one sample in a study of metastatic and nonmetastatic thyroid tumors (dated by TCRdb to the early 2020s). Library generation was performed with PCR. The sequencing machine was an Illumina HiSeq 4000. The public reads were quality trimmed at Q25 with fastp and then assembled into clones with MiXCR by TCRdb, keeping productive beta chains. Across this sample there are about 14,000 clones, with over 25% seen only once. The ten largest clones add up to approximately 19% of the sample. No patient had received any treatment before thyroid surgery. Material: tumor tissue. The receptor source for this set is a female donor with papillary thyroid cancer or a benign thyroid nodule (not recorded which). Some clones in this sample may be carry-over from other donors' samples.

J is TRBJ2-5 and V is TRBV5-1, with 13 bases that match TRBD2. V lost 4 bases and J lost 2; bases outside the gene matches: 5. This CDR3 contains 16 residues. Germline loops: CDR1 SGHRS, CDR2 YFSETQ. The CDR3 DNA reads as TGCGCCAGCAGCCGAACTAGCGGGAGGGGTCAAGAGACCCAGTACTTC. Protein sequence: CASSRTSGRGQETQYF.

This clone was observed a few times. The chain combines TRBV6-1 with TRBJ1-3; D remains unclear. CDR3 length: 16 residues. CDR1 is MNHNS, CDR2 SASEGT, per germline. The V end lost 5 bases, the J end lost 0 bases, and 14 bases lay between the germline ends. For the CDR3, the DNA is TGTGCCAGCAGTCCGGAGGGATCCGACTCTGGAAACACCATATATTTT. Residues: CASSPEGSDSGNTIYF.

This clone rates as medium-sized (0.01 to 0.1%). CDR3 nucleotide sequence: TGCGCCAGCAGCAAGGGACAGGGGACGACCTACGAGCAGTACTTC. Protein: CASSKGQGTTYEQYF. This chain joins TRBV5-1 and TRBJ2-7; TRBD1 agrees at 10 bases. CDR1 and CDR2 from the germline V gene are SGHRS and YFSETQ. The J segment lost 2 bases and the V segment lost 4 bases, leaving 6 bases of the junction unmatched. The CDR3 is made up of 15 amino acids.

By share, this clone counts as medium-sized. The chain carries TRBV7-2 and TRBJ1-6; TRBD1 matches 7 bases. V gave up 5 bases and J gave up 9 bases; unmatched junction bases: 4. CDR1 is SGHTA, CDR2 FQGNSA, per germline. CDR3 length: 13 residues. Here the CDR3 reads CASSRGGGSPLHF. DNA of the CDR3: TGTGCCAGCAGCCGAGGGGGCGGTTCACCCCTCCACTTT.

This clone is medium-sized within its sample. The chain carries TRBV5-1 and TRBJ2-7; 7 nucleotides agree with TRBD1. The germline gives CDR1 SGHRS, CDR2 YFSETQ. The CDR3 sequence is 15 residues long. V dropped 3 bases and J dropped 6; count of bases not matched to a gene: 12. This chain's CDR3 is CASSSVLTGAVEQYF. The CDR3 nucleotides are TGCGCCAGCAGCTCGGTTCTCACAGGGGCCGTCGAGCAGTACTTC.

This clone was seen at least ten times. V gene TRBV7-2 combines with J gene TRBJ2-3; the match to TRBD2 covers 9 bases. Germline V gene data show CDR1 as SGHTA and CDR2 as FQGNSA. CDR3 size: 19 residues. Trimming cost V 0 bases and J 0 bases; bases outside gene matches: 10. CDR3 nucleotides: TGTGCCAGCAGCTTAGCCCTCACTAGCGGGCCGACTAGCACAGATACGCAGTATTTT. Translation: CASSLALTSGPTSTDTQYF. The full variable domain, rest sourced from reference TRBV7-2 and TRBJ2-3, is GAGVSQSPSNKVTEKGKDVELRCDPISGHTALYWYRQSLGQGLEFLIYFQGNSAPDKSGLPSDRFSAERTGGSVSTLTIQRTQQEDSAVYLCASSLALTSGPTSTDTQYFGPGTRLTVL.

This clone was observed many times. The chain is built from TRBV20-1 and TRBJ1-1; D might be TRBD1 (5 bases). Germline V gene data show CDR1 as DFQATT and CDR2 as SNEGSKA (reference sequence). V was cut by 6 bases and J by 4 bases, with 24 bases left in between. The length of the CDR3 is 16 residues. The CDR3 DNA reads as TGCAGTGCGCGATTCCAGGGAGGAACATCCAGCACTGAAGCTTTCTTT. Amino acid sequence: CSARFQGGTSSTEAFF.

V is TRBV28 and J is TRBJ1-5; no clear D. Per germline, CDR1 MDHEN and CDR2 SYDVKM. This CDR3 spans 15 amino acids. Trimming stripped 3 bases from V and 2 bases from J, with 11 bases between. The CDR3 coding sequence is TGTGCCAGCAGTTTGGGGAGTGCTGGCAATCAGCCCCAGCATTTT. Translation gives CASSLGSAGNQPQHF.

The V and J genes are TRBV19 and TRBJ2-2; the D gene is possibly TRBD2 (6 bases). There are 13 residues in the CDR3. Looked up from germline, CDR1 is LNHDA and CDR2 is SQIVND (reference sequence). V gave up 10 bases and J gave up 6 bases, with 15 bases separating them. CDR3 sequence (DNA): TGTGCCACCGTCTCCCCGGGGGCCGGGGAGCTGTTTTTT. It codes for CATVSPGAGELFF.

V and J are TRBV11-1 and TRBJ1-2; D unresolved. The germline V gene has CDR1 SGHAT and CDR2 FQDESV (reference sequence). V lost 5 bases, J lost 2 bases, and 15 bases lay in between. The CDR3 is 15 amino acids. CDR3 nucleotides: TGTGCCAGCAGCCCAGCCTTGACGGAGAACTATGGCTACACCTTC. This translates into CASSPALTENYGYTF.

This clone was found a few times. The rearrangement uses TRBV25-1 and TRBJ1-2; no definite D call. This CDR3 comprises 11 residues. Germline CDR1 reads MGHDK; CDR2 reads SYGVNS. V was trimmed by 8 bases and J by 6 bases, leaving 10 bases between them. The chain's CDR3 is CASGLRDGYTF. DNA for the CDR3: TGTGCCAGCGGACTGAGGGATGGCTACACCTTC.

This clone is a singleton in its sample. The V gene is TRBV30, the J gene TRBJ2-7, with D possibly being TRBD2 (6 bases). Germline V gene data show CDR1 as GTSNPN and CDR2 as SVGIG (reference sequence). There are 15 residues in the CDR3. V was pared by 0 bases and J by 2 bases, with 14 bases between. In nucleotides, the CDR3 is TGTGCCTGGAGTGTACATGGTAGCGGTGCCTACGAGCAGTACTTC. Translation: CAWSVHGSGAYEQYF.

In the case of this clone: At one end, the junction sequence differs from germline, possibly due to a read error. The chain joins TRBV19 to TRBJ1-2; the D gene is possibly TRBD1 (5 bases). Germline CDR1 reads LNHDA; CDR2 reads SQIVND (reference sequence). The CDR3 sequence is 13 residues long. The CDR3 loop is CASSPGIAYSYTF. The DNA of the CDR3 is TGTGCCAGTAGTCCAGGGATAGCCTATAGCTACACCTTC.

About this clone: The junction differs from germline at one of its ends, possibly a read error. V usage is TRBV15 and J usage is TRBJ1-2, with 7 bases matching TRBD1. The CDR3 covers 13 residues. Germline V gene sequence: CDR1 LNHNV, CDR2 YYDKDF (reference sequence). The CDR3 protein is CASSMPGGYGYTF. CDR3 nucleotide sequence: TGTGCCAGCAGCATGCCAGGGGGCTATGGCTACACCTTC.

This clone was picked up many times. The chain recombines TRBV19 with TRBJ2-2, with 13 positions matching TRBD2. The CDR3 length is 16 residues. Germline V CDR1 and CDR2: LNHDA, SQIVND (reference sequence). The J segment lost 5 bases and the V segment lost 6 bases, leaving 6 bases of the junction unmatched. In DNA form, the CDR3 reads TGTGCCAGTAGAAGACTAGCGGGGGGAGGGACCGGGGAGCTGTTTTTT. Translation: CASRRLAGGGTGELFF.

This chain joins TRBV7-6 and TRBJ1-1; TRBD1 might be the D (5 bases). The CDR3 is 15 amino acids. The germline V gene has CDR1 SGHVS and CDR2 FNYEAQ. The V end was cut by 2 bases, the J end by 6 bases, with 16 bases between. DNA of the CDR3: TGTGCCAGCAGCTTATCCCCAGGGTTGGGAGCTGAAGCTTTCTTT. It translates to CASSLSPGLGAEAFF.

Of note for this clone: Relative to the germline gene, one junction end is altered; a read error may explain this. The chain employs TRBV28 and TRBJ1-2; 7 bases fit TRBD1. The CDR3 is 14 residues long. The germline V gene encodes CDR1 MDHEN and CDR2 SYDVKM. The CDR3, as DNA: TGTGCCAGCAGCCTAGGGGGCTTGGGGTATGGCTGCACCTTC. Its translation: CASSLGGLGYGCTF.

This clone qualifies as medium-sized. The genes are TRBV6-2 or TRBV6-3 and TRBJ2-7; D is perhaps TRBD1 (5 bases). Germline values: CDR1 MNHEY, CDR2 SVGEGT. The CDR3 contains 16 residues. V shed 5 bases and J shed 3 bases, with 20 bases lying between them. This CDR3 reads CASSRSLGDPFYEQYF. As DNA, the CDR3 is TGTGCCAGCAGTCGGAGTTTAGGGGATCCTTTCTACGAGCAGTACTTC.

The rearrangement joins TRBV20-1 to TRBJ2-7; no clear D gene. Trimming left V 3 bases short and J 4 bases short, with 10 bases between. The CDR3 is 12 amino acids. CDR1 is DFQATT, CDR2 SNEGSKA, per germline (reference sequence). The DNA for the CDR3 is TGCAGTGCTAGGCCGGAGTCTTACGAGCAGTACTTC. Its protein product is CSARPESYEQYF.

The chain uses TRBV30 and TRBJ2-1; TRBD2 is a possible D gene (5 bases). The V gene lost 4 bases and the J gene lost 11 bases, with 15 bases spanning the gap. Germline V gene sequence: CDR1 GTSNPN, CDR2 SVGIG (reference sequence). CDR3 length equals 12 residues. CDR3 protein: CAWIDLRGKQFF. The CDR3, as DNA: TGTGCCTGGATAGACCTCCGGGGAAAGCAGTTCTTC. The whole variable domain, filled in from reference TRBV30 and TRBJ2-1, reads SQTIHQWPATLVQPVGSPLSLECTVEGTSNPNLYWYRQAAGRGLQLLFYSVGIGQISSEVPQNLSASRPQDRQFILSSKKLLLSDSGFYLCAWIDLRGKQFFGPGTRLTVL.

Here the CDR3 reads CASRREPSGNTIYF. The CDR3, as DNA: TGTGCCAGTAGAAGAGAACCCTCTGGAAACACCATATATTTT. The V gene is TRBV19, the J gene TRBJ1-3, with D unresolved. The CDR3 spans 14 residues. Trimming stripped 6 bases from V and 0 bases from J, with 9 bases between. Germline CDR1 is LNHDA and CDR2 is SQIVND (reference sequence).

This clone was detected a few times. This chain links TRBV6-5 with TRBJ1-2; the D gene is possibly TRBD1 (5 bases). The CDR3 is 13 residues long. The germline V gene encodes CDR1 MNHEY and CDR2 SVGAGI. The V end was cut by 2 bases, the J end by 2 bases, with 6 bases between. CDR3 sequence (DNA): TGTGCCAGCAGTTACGACAGAAACTATGGCTACACCTTC. It yields the protein CASSYDRNYGYTF.

The V call is TRBV5-1, the J call TRBJ2-2; D gene ambiguous. This CDR3 has 17 amino acids. CDR1 and CDR2 (germline): SGHRS, YFSETQ. V shed 3 bases and J shed 1 base, with 16 bases lying between them. CDR3 sequence (DNA): TGCGCCAGCAGCTCGCCGAGAATAGGTCAGAACACCGGGGAGCTGTTTTTT. It encodes CASSSPRIGQNTGELFF. Combining the CDR3 with reference TRBV5-1 and TRBJ2-2 gives the whole variable domain KAGVTQTPRYLIKTRGQQVTLSCSPISGHRSVSWYQQTPGQGLQFLFEYFSETQRNKGNFPGRFSGRQFSNSRSEMNVSTLELGDSALYLCASSSPRIGQNTGELFFGEGSRLTVL.

The chain joins TRBV4-1 to TRBJ2-7, with D tentatively TRBD1 (6 bases). The V end was cut by 0 bases, the J end by 3 bases, with 12 bases between. Germline-derived CDR1 and CDR2 are MGHRA and YSYEKL. The CDR3 length is 15 residues. The CDR3 spells CASSQDRTEHYEQYF. DNA for the CDR3: TGCGCCAGCAGCCAAGATCGGACAGAACACTACGAGCAGTACTTC.

This clone showed up many times. A much larger clone is a single base away; this may be a read error. This likely comes from a read error, as the CDR3 has no conserved phenylalanine or tryptophan at its end. J is TRBJ2-2 and V is TRBV5-1; possible D gene TRBD2, 5 bases. The CDR3 is 12 amino acids. Trimming took off 7 bases at V and 8 bases at J, with 12 bases between the two ends. CDR1 is SGHRS, CDR2 YFSETQ, per germline. CDR3: CASELGPGELFS. DNA for the CDR3: TGCGCCAGCGAACTAGGTCCGGGGGAGCTGTTTTCT.

This clone has a handful of counts. This sequence joins TRBV4-2 and TRBJ1-6; D is uncertain. The germline CDR1 and CDR2 sequences are LGHNA and YNFKEQ. Trimming removed 5 bases from V and 7 bases from J, with 12 bases in between. The CDR3 length is 14 residues. The CDR3 loop reads CASSSGRQNSPLHF. The DNA for the CDR3 is TGTGCCAGCAGCTCCGGGAGGCAAAATTCACCCCTCCACTTT.